Each of the 6 T cell receptor beta chains below was sequenced from the same sample in a study of blood T cell repertoires in COVID-19. TCRdb's copy holds only in-frame clones and misses some; the assay was immunoSEQ multiplex PCR. The sample contains some 150,000 clones, around 80% of which appear only once. The sample taken for sequencing was peripheral blood. The receptors here all came from a man aged 55 to 69 with active or convalescent COVID-19.

The rearrangement links TRBV7-9 to TRBJ2-1; possibly TRBD2 for D (6 bases). V was pared by 5 bases and J by 10 bases, with 18 bases between. The CDR3 is made up of 14 amino acids. Germline assignment: CDR1 SEHNR and CDR2 FQNEAQ (reference sequence). In DNA form, the CDR3 reads TGTGCCAGCAGCCTTGCTGGGGGGAACCTGGAGCAGTTCTTC. Its protein is CASSLAGGNLEQFF.

This chain links TRBV28 with TRBJ2-7, with D unclear. Germline V CDR1 and CDR2: MDHEN, SYDVKM. The CDR3 is 11 residues long. V was shortened by 7 bases and J by 9 bases, with 13 bases between the two germline ends. CDR3 DNA: TGTGCCAGCACCTCGATGGCTGCGCAGTACTTC. Its protein product is CASTSMAAQYF.

The table lists this clone with a count of one. The chain couples TRBV6-6 to TRBJ2-5; 7 bases align to TRBD2. Looked up from germline, CDR1 is MNHNY and CDR2 is SVGAGI (reference sequence). The CDR3 totals 15 residues. The junction had 12 bases not matched to a gene; V was cut back by 6 bases and J by 5 bases. CDR3 nucleotides: TGTGCCAGCAGCCCCCTCGGAGGAGCGGGGGAGACCCAGTACTTC. Protein: CASSPLGGAGETQYF.

The rearrangement joins TRBV10-1 to TRBJ2-3, with TRBD1 as a possible D gene (7 bases). Trimming took 4 bases from V and 6 from J, leaving 26 bases between them. The germline V gene has CDR1 WNHNN and CDR2 SYGVQD (reference sequence). The CDR3 has 18 amino acids. The CDR3 here is CASSASWDSAGGMDTQYF. The CDR3 DNA reads TGCGCCAGCAGTGCGTCATGGGATTCGGCAGGGGGGATGGATACGCAGTATTTT.

V gene TRBV24-1 combines with J gene TRBJ2-7; a weak D match, TRBD2 (5 bases). Germline CDR1 KGHDR, CDR2 SFDVKD. The CDR3 has 11 residues. Trimming took off 5 bases at V and 6 bases at J, with 7 bases between the two ends. The CDR3 DNA follows: TGTGCCACCAGTGTAGAGGGCGAGCAGTACTTC. Translation gives CATSVEGEQYF.

This rearrangement joins TRBV27 to TRBJ1-2; a possible D gene is TRBD1 (6 bases). From germline, CDR1 is MNHEY and CDR2 SMNVEV (reference sequence). The length of the CDR3 is 14 residues. V gave up 3 bases and J gave up 4 bases, with 12 bases separating them. This CDR3 is CASSFRGAAYGYTF. The CDR3 nucleotides are TGTGCCAGCAGTTTTCGGGGGGCGGCCTATGGCTACACCTTC.